A selection of T cell receptor beta chains follows, all from one sample in a study of T cell responses to AZD1222 COVID-19 vaccine. Produced via immunoSEQ multiplex PCR; TCRdb's table is partial and in-frame only. The sample lists more than 130,000 clones, roughly nine tenths occurring once. Source: peripheral blood, taken on day 0 of AZD1222 vaccination. These receptors were collected from an adult in good health. CDR3s include the opening cysteine and the closing phenylalanine or tryptophan. The D gene is left open where the match is weak. Size is stated for part of the rows, as once, few or many counts, or as a class when the clone is expanded.

len	j_gene	v_gene	d_gene	abundance	CDR3nt	CDR3aa
13	TRBJ2-6	TRBV30	.	.	TGTGCCTGGGGTAACTCTGGGGCCAACGTCCTGACTTTC	CAWGNSGANVLTF
15	TRBJ2-7	TRBV6-5	TRBD2	.	TGTGCCAGCAGTTACTCGAAGCGGGAGGGCTACGAGCAGTACTTC	CASSYSKREGYEQYF
13	TRBJ1-4	TRBV3-1/TRBV3-2	.	.	TGTGCCAGCAGCCTCGGTTCGAGCGAAAAACTGTTTTTT	CASSLGSSEKLFF
13	TRBJ2-5	TRBV10-2	.	.	TGCGCCAGCAGGAGGGAACGGGAGGAGACCCAGTACTTC	CASRREREETQYF
15	TRBJ2-1	TRBV7-3	TRBD1	once	TGTGCCAGCAGCTTAAACCCCGGGACAGCCAATGAGCAGTTCTTC	CASSLNPGTANEQFF
17	TRBJ1-3	TRBV27	TRBD1	.	TGTGCCAGCAGTTTATCGGGACAGCGCAACTCTGGAAACACCATATATTTT	CASSLSGQRNSGNTIYF
16	TRBJ2-3	TRBV5-1	.	.	TGCGCCAGCAGCTTGGCCGCCAGATCTAGCACAGATACGCAGTATTTT	CASSLAARSSTDTQYF
13	TRBJ2-2	TRBV11-2	.	.	TGTGCCAGCAGCTTAGGACAGACCGGGGAGCTGTTTTTT	CASSLGQTGELFF
15	TRBJ2-1	TRBV6-1	.	.	TGTGCCAGCAGTGAAAGGCTAGCAACCCACAATGAGCAGTTCTTC	CASSERLATHNEQFF
14	TRBJ1-1	TRBV24-1	.	.	TGTGCCACCAGTGATCCCCGGGGGGTCAGTGAAGCTTTCTTT	CATSDPRGVSEAFF
15	TRBJ1-4	TRBV5-5	.	.	TGTGCCAGCAGCTTGTCCGACAGAATGGGCGAAAAACTGTTTTTT	CASSLSDRMGEKLFF
15	TRBJ2-7	TRBV15	TRBD1	.	TGTGCCACCAGCAGACACGGGACAGGGCCAGGGGAGCAGTACTTC	CATSRHGTGPGEQYF
14	TRBJ2-7	TRBV6-4	TRBD1	.	TGTGCCAGCAGTCCGGACAGGGGCTCCTACGAGCAGTACTTC	CASSPDRGSYEQYF
12	TRBJ2-2	TRBV5-1	TRBD1	.	TGCGCCAGCAGCAGACAGGGAGGGGAGCTGTTTTTT	CASSRQGGELFF
18	TRBJ1-6	TRBV28	TRBD1	.	TGTGCCAGCAGTTTATACAGGGGCGCGAGTCCCTATAATTCACCCCTCCACTTT	CASSLYRGASPYNSPLHF
13	TRBJ2-1	TRBV6-2/TRBV6-3	.	.	TGTGCCAGCAGTTACTCGGGACCGTGGGAGCAGTTCTTC	CASSYSGPWEQFF
17	TRBJ2-1	TRBV15	TRBD2	.	TGTGCCACCTCCCTTGGGGCCCTGGCTAGCGGGCTCAATGAGCAGTTCTTC	CATSLGALASGLNEQFF
15	TRBJ2-1	TRBV6-2/TRBV6-3	TRBD2	.	TGTGCCAGCAGTTCTCCGCGGGGGGCGCGTAATGAGCAGTTCTTC	CASSSPRGARNEQFF
14	TRBJ2-7	TRBV9	TRBD1	.	TGTGCCAGCAGCGTGGGACAGGGGGCGTACGAGCAGTACTTC	CASSVGQGAYEQYF
15	TRBJ2-1	TRBV3-1/TRBV3-2	.	.	TGTGCCAGCAGCCAAGCGCATACCGCCTACAATGAGCAGTTCTTC	CASSQAHTAYNEQFF
16	TRBJ2-5	TRBV30	TRBD1	.	TGTGCCTGGAGTGAGGGGGACAGGGGTCAAGAAGAGACCCAGTACTTC	CAWSEGDRGQEETQYF
13	TRBJ1-3	TRBV12-3/TRBV12-4	TRBD1	.	TGTGCCAGCAGCCGGACAGGGGGGACCACCATATATTTT	CASSRTGGTTIYF
15	TRBJ1-5	TRBV2	.	.	TGTGCCAGCAGCCTAACAGGGAATAGCAATCAGCCCCAGCATTTT	CASSLTGNSNQPQHF
18	TRBJ2-7	TRBV6-2/TRBV6-3	TRBD1	.	TGTGCCAGCAGTGACCCGACAGGGGGCTTTTCCCGGTCTGGGGAGCAGTACTTC	CASSDPTGGFSRSGEQYF
14	TRBJ2-7	TRBV10-3	.	.	TGTGCCATCAGTGCCTCTCTAGGCTTGCACGAGCAGTACTTC	CAISASLGLHEQYF
15	TRBJ1-4	TRBV5-8	.	.	TGTGCCAGCAGCTTGGAGAGGGGAAATAATGAAAAACTGTTTTTT	CASSLERGNNEKLFF
14	TRBJ2-7	TRBV7-9	TRBD2	.	TGTGCCAGCAGCTCACTAGCGTTTTTCTACGAGCAGTACTTC	CASSSLAFFYEQYF
16	TRBJ2-5	TRBV9	TRBD1	.	TGTGCCAGCAGCCTCAGACAGGGCGGGTACCAAGAGACCCAGTACTTC	CASSLRQGGYQETQYF
13	TRBJ1-2	TRBV5-5	.	.	TGTGCCAGCAGCTCTTACAGGTTTCATGGCTACACCTTC	CASSSYRFHGYTF